This T cell receptor (beta chain) was sequenced during a study of chemoradiotherapy in HPV16-positive cancers. The study's findings and limits: HPV-responsive T-cell expansion during chemoradiotherapy was linked to improved recurrence-free survival in HPV16-positive patients. Non-HPV-specific T cells did not expand in tumors during treatment, whereas candidate HPV-specific clones and E7-related motifs did. The functional HPV-specific definition rests on just two HPV16-positive patients.

Repeated repertoire sampling spanned the course of chemoradiotherapy. Germline V gives CDR1 SGHKS, CDR2 YYEKEE (reference sequence). This CDR3 has 17 residues. The junction had 4 bases not matched to a gene; V was cut back by 0 bases and J by 2 bases. The table lists this clone with a few counts. Its specificity is not known. This table comes from immunoSEQ multiplex PCR, and its TCRdb copy is limited to in-frame clones, with some not included. The data hold around 9,800 clones, with around 68% observed a single time. The TCR comes from a human donor with HPV-associated anogenital cancer. J is TRBJ2-2 and V is TRBV5-5; 10 positions agree with TRBD2. This material was acquired from a patient who underwent chemoradiotherapy. The CDR3 region is CASSLAQLAGNTGELFF. Written as DNA, the CDR3 is TGTGCCAGCAGCTTGGCCCAACTAGCGGGAAACACCGGGGAGCTGTTTTTT.